This T cell receptor (beta chain) was identified during a study of radiotherapy plus CTLA-4 blockade in lung cancer (dated 2018 in TCRdb). For the study in its entirety: Objective responses were observed in 18% of enrolled patients, and disease control was achieved in less than 40%. The paper as a whole reports these results and caveats: Increased serum interferon-beta after radiation, together with early dynamic changes in blood T cell clones, were reported to be the strongest predictors of response. After treatment with radiotherapy and ipilimumab, TCR clones that originated in tumors expanded in peripheral blood.

Between the V and J ends, shortened by 5 bases and 3 bases respectively, the junction contains 11 bases. The CDR3, cysteine through phenylalanine, is 13 amino acids long. The DNA shown is the 39-base CDR3, in frame from base 1. The germline V gene gives CDR1 as MDHEN and CDR2 as SYDVKM. The study evaluated CTLA-4 blockade (ipilimumab) given together with focal radiation therapy in patients who had chemo-refractory metastatic non-small-cell lung cancer. Libraries came from the immunoSEQ multiplex PCR assay. This immuneACCESS table, as held by TCRdb, lists in-frame sequences with V and J called but not all clones. Of the missing ones, under half trace to an unresolved V gene in checked studies; the others have no known cause. This sample holds under 90,000 clones; approximately 75% were observed only once. The top ten constitute around 15% of the sample. Remarks on this clone: Its antigen target is currently unknown. No quality values exist for individual bases; no much larger clone is one base distant.

This receptor chain uses TRBV28 and TRBJ2-7, with the identity of the D gene unclear. The receptor's source is a human donor with non-small cell lung cancer that progressed on radiotherapy plus ipilimumab. This specimen was peripheral blood, taken from a patient treated with radiotherapy plus ipilimumab. The CDR3: CASSLGYSYEQYF. The DNA reads TGTGCCAGCAGTCTTGGATACAGCTACGAGCAGTACTTC.